Sequencing of this T cell receptor (beta chain) was carried out in a study of cytomegalovirus exposure and HLA in healthy donors. Overall study: Within an early data release were about 90 million unique TCRs drawn from HLA-typed donors. Whole-study results and caveats: Previous analysis showed most TCR beta V segments were productive about 90% or about 30% of the time.

Remarks on this clone: Its target is not known.

In the PCR, 60 Vbeta and 13 Jbeta primers were used. Libraries were prepared by immunoSEQ multiplex PCR; TCRdb keeps only in-frame clonotypes and omits some of them. The sample records about 140,000 clones, over 60% being singletons. Per germline, CDR1 LNHDA and CDR2 SQIVND (reference sequence). V trimming: 5 bases; J trimming: 4 bases; junction bases outside the gene matches: 4. The CDR3 has 13 residues. This TCR was sampled from a female donor in good health and CMV-seropositive. The rearrangement links TRBV19 to TRBJ1-2, with TRBD1 identical over 7 bases. Sequencing used PBMCs. CDR3 residues: CASSQTGLYGYTF. The CDR3 DNA sequence: TGTGCCAGTAGTCAGACAGGGCTCTATGGCTACACCTTC.